These 30 T cell receptor beta chains were sequenced from one sample in a study of T-cell memory formation after mild COVID-19. TCRdb re-analysed the 5' RACE reads in MiXCR, keeping a single row per CDR3 protein. The sample holds about 140,000 distinct CDR3 sequences; around 14% are singletons and the top ten take roughly 28%. The sample was PBMCs or a T cell subset sorted from them (not recorded which). These receptors were taken from an adult woman who had mild COVID-19 (a few samples of this study predate the infection). Cell type and time point are not known.

The table lists this clonotype with a few counts. J is TRBJ2-1 and V is TRBV27, with a possible D match to TRBD2 (5 bases). CDR3 length equals 13 residues. The germline V gene has CDR1 MNHEY and CDR2 SMNVEV (reference sequence). Trimming left V 7 bases short and J 6 bases short, with 13 bases between. CDR3 loop: CASKVVSGNEQFF. The CDR3 DNA reads TGTGCCAGCAAGGTGGTGAGCGGCAATGAGCAGTTCTTC.

This clonotype was seen only a few times. The chain joins TRBV29-1 to TRBJ2-1, with 7 nucleotides matching TRBD1. Germline values: CDR1 SQVTM, CDR2 ANQGSEA. The junction had 8 bases not matched to a gene; V was cut back by 3 bases and J by 3 bases. The CDR3 is 15 amino acids. CDR3 sequence (DNA): TGCAGCGTTGATTCGGAACAGGGGATCTACAATGAGCAGTTCTTC. Translated: CSVDSEQGIYNEQFF.

In its sample, this clonotype was seen a few times. The genes are TRBV5-1 and TRBJ2-3; no firm D call. V lost 5 bases to trimming and J lost 2 bases, with 3 bases between them. The CDR3 is made up of 11 amino acids. Germline CDR1 reads SGHRS; CDR2 reads YFSETQ. The CDR3 DNA reads TGCGCCAGCAGTATCACAGATACGCAGTATTTT. Protein: CASSITDTQYF.

The chain joins TRBV4-2 to TRBJ2-7; 8 bases are a match to TRBD2. V was clipped by 3 bases and J by 0 bases; unmatched bases: 4. This CDR3 contains 15 residues. Germline V gene lookup returns CDR1 LGHNA and CDR2 YNFKEQ. CDR3 sequence: CASSHAGGSSYEQYF. DNA of the CDR3: TGTGCCAGCAGCCATGCGGGAGGCAGCTCCTACGAGCAGTACTTC.

The chain employs TRBV6-5 and TRBJ2-1; D uncertain. Trimming took off 4 bases at V and 10 bases at J, with 11 bases between the two ends. The CDR3 consists of 12 residues. In germline, CDR1 is MNHEY, CDR2 SVGAGI. CDR3 nucleotide sequence: TGTGCCAGCAGTTCCGCTTATGGGGAGCAGTTCTTC. It codes for CASSSAYGEQFF.

The CDR3 protein is CATSDFSGGTPYNEQFF. The CDR3 DNA sequence: TGTGCCACCAGTGATTTTAGCGGGGGGACTCCCTACAATGAGCAGTTCTTC. The V and J genes are TRBV24-1 and TRBJ2-1; 10 positions agree with TRBD2. Germline values: CDR1 KGHDR, CDR2 SFDVKD. The length of the CDR3 is 17 residues. The J segment lost 2 bases and the V segment lost 1 base, leaving 4 bases of the junction unmatched.

This clonotype turned up a few times. The chain links TRBV7-9 to TRBJ2-3; 11 positions match TRBD2. This CDR3 has 15 residues. Germline loops: CDR1 SEHNR, CDR2 FQNEAQ (reference sequence). V gave up 5 bases and J gave up 5 bases; unmatched junction bases: 6. The DNA of the CDR3 is TGTGCCAGCAGCCCCGGACTAGCGGGCTTAGATACGCAGTATTTT. The encoded protein is CASSPGLAGLDTQYF.

This clonotype was found a few times. The chain combines TRBV4-3 with TRBJ1-2, with D perhaps matching TRBD1 (6 bases). V was shortened by 1 base and J by 5 bases, with 14 bases between the two germline ends. The V gene's germline CDR1 is LGHNA and CDR2 YSLEER. The CDR3 covers 15 residues. This CDR3 reads CASSQGTRGLYGYTF. DNA of the CDR3: TGCGCCAGCAGCCAAGGGACCAGGGGTTTGTATGGCTACACCTTC.

There are a few counts of this clonotype. V is TRBV11-2 and J is TRBJ2-2, with 8 bases fitting TRBD2. Unmatched junction bases numbered 3, after V lost 1 base and J lost 5 bases. The germline V gene has CDR1 SGHAT and CDR2 FQNNGV. This CDR3 contains 15 residues. The CDR3 is CASSLAGGLTGELFF. The DNA for the CDR3 is TGTGCCAGCAGCTTAGCGGGGGGGCTGACCGGGGAGCTGTTTTTT.

This clonotype has more than one count but fewer than ten. The rearrangement links TRBV4-1 to TRBJ1-1, with a weak D call TRBD1 (5 bases). V lost 10 bases and J lost 5, with 17 bases in between. Germline V gene data show CDR1 as MGHRA and CDR2 as YSYEKL. The CDR3 runs to 13 residues. This CDR3 is CATTRTQGTEAFF. In DNA form, the CDR3 reads TGCGCCACAACGAGGACACAAGGAACTGAAGCTTTCTTT.

This clonotype was counted between two and nine times. The chain is built from TRBV10-3 and TRBJ2-7; tentatively, D is TRBD2 (7 bases). V dropped 0 bases and J dropped 12 bases, with 30 bases sitting between them. Germline CDR1 ENHRY, CDR2 SYGVKD. This CDR3 is built from 18 residues. Written as DNA, the CDR3 is TGTGCCATCAGTGAGTCGGGGGGGACACGATCCAGCTCGTCCGAGTTGTACTTC. This codes for CAISESGGTRSSSSELYF.

This clonotype turned up a few times. V and J are TRBV24-1 and TRBJ2-7; TRBD1 is a possible D gene (5 bases). The germline V gene encodes CDR1 KGHDR and CDR2 SFDVKD. The V and J ends lost 9 bases and 2 bases respectively, with 13 bases between them. This CDR3 has 13 amino acids. For the CDR3, the DNA is TGTGCCACCGAATCGGACACCGCCTACGAGCAGTACTTC. It codes for CATESDTAYEQYF.

J is TRBJ2-1 and V is TRBV12-3 or TRBV12-4; 8 bases align to TRBD2. This CDR3 region has 14 residues. V lost 3 bases to trimming and J lost 7 bases; unmatched junction nucleotides: 5. The CDR3: CASSFSGGLNEQFF. CDR3 nucleotide sequence: TGTGCCAGCAGTTTCAGCGGGGGTCTAAATGAGCAGTTCTTC.

This clonotype has at least ten counts. The chain is built from TRBV15 and TRBJ2-5, with D maybe TRBD2 (6 bases). This CDR3 has 15 amino acids. From germline, CDR1 is LNHNV and CDR2 YYDKDF (reference sequence). V lost 2 bases, J lost 1 base, and 11 bases lay in between. CDR3 nucleotides: TGTGCCACCAGCAGATACAGGACTACCCAAGAGACCCAGTACTTC. The encoded protein is CATSRYRTTQETQYF.

The table lists this clonotype with a few counts. The gene calls are TRBV12-3 or TRBV12-4 and TRBJ2-3; the match to TRBD2 covers 10 bases. This CDR3 spans 17 amino acids. V lost 5 bases to trimming and J lost 3 bases; unmatched junction nucleotides: 11. CDR3 nucleotides: TGTGCCAGCAGTCCAGCGGGGGGGAGTCAAGAGACAGATACGCAGTATTTT. This gives the protein CASSPAGGSQETDTQYF.

The chain couples TRBV15 to TRBJ2-3, with D perhaps matching TRBD2 (6 bases). Per germline, CDR1 LNHNV and CDR2 YYDKDF (reference sequence). This CDR3 has 14 amino acids. Deletions cut 0 bases from V and 4 bases from J, with 8 bases between. CDR3 in amino acids: CATSRETGADTQYF. Here the CDR3 DNA reads TGTGCCACCAGCAGAGAGACGGGGGCAGATACGCAGTATTTT.

This clonotype was detected a few times. The CDR3 nucleotides read TGTGCCAGCAACCTTCCGGGACAGCAGTACGAGCAGTACTTC. It specifies CASNLPGQQYEQYF. The chain has TRBV6-2 or TRBV6-3 and TRBJ2-7; 7 bases align to TRBD1. The CDR3 loop spans 14 amino acids. J lost 4 bases, V lost 7 bases, and 10 bases had no gene match. Germline lookup yields CDR1 MNHEY and CDR2 SVGEGT.

This clonotype occurred a few times. V gene TRBV5-1 combines with J gene TRBJ2-1; 14 nucleotides agree with TRBD2. In germline, CDR1 is SGHRS, CDR2 YFSETQ. After removal of 3 bases from V and 7 bases from J, the junction contained 12 bases not matched to a gene. This CDR3 region has 18 residues. CDR3 region: CASSSGLAGGESGNEQFF. The DNA of the CDR3 is TGCGCCAGCAGCTCCGGACTAGCGGGAGGTGAAAGCGGAAATGAGCAGTTCTTC.

This clonotype was counted many times. The chain employs TRBV12-3 or TRBV12-4 and TRBJ2-3; D unresolved. This CDR3 is built from 11 residues. V lost 6 bases and J lost 6, with 7 bases in between. Here the CDR3 reads CASSEGDTQYF. DNA of the CDR3: TGTGCCAGCAGCGAAGGGGATACGCAGTATTTT.

This clonotype showed up just a few times. The J gene is TRBJ2-3, the V gene TRBV4-1; the match to TRBD2 covers 8 bases. V was clipped by 3 bases and J by 1 base; unmatched bases: 6. This CDR3 contains 16 residues. The germline V gene has CDR1 MGHRA and CDR2 YSYEKL. CDR3 residues: CASSHLVRGGTDTQYF. The CDR3 nucleotides are TGCGCCAGCAGCCACCTCGTGCGGGGGGGCACAGATACGCAGTATTTT.

A few counts support this clonotype. The rearrangement links TRBV5-6 to TRBJ2-1; TRBD2 matches at 9 bases. The CDR3 has 14 residues. CDR1 is SGHDT and CDR2 is YYEEEE in the germline V gene. J was trimmed by 7 bases and V by 0 bases; bases with no gene match: 2. The CDR3 region is CASSLEGLANEQFF. The DNA for the CDR3 is TGTGCCAGCAGCTTGGAAGGACTAGCGAATGAGCAGTTCTTC.

This clonotype was counted at least ten times. The rearrangement uses TRBV3-1 and TRBJ2-7; 7 nucleotides agree with TRBD1. V shed 0 bases and J 3 bases; nucleotides not matched to a gene: 8. The CDR3 consists of 16 residues. Germline V CDR1 and CDR2: LGHDT, YNNKEL (reference sequence). The CDR3, as DNA: TGTGCCAGCAGCCAAGATGCGACAGGGACCCTCTACGAGCAGTACTTC. Its translation: CASSQDATGTLYEQYF.

Written as DNA, the CDR3 is TGTGCCAGCAGCTTCGACCTGGACGTAGAGCAGTTCTTC. This translates into CASSFDLDVEQFF. V gene TRBV7-9 combines with J gene TRBJ2-1; D ambiguous. V lost 3 bases to trimming and J lost 10 bases, with 13 bases between them. Germline CDR1 SEHNR, CDR2 FQNEAQ (reference sequence). This CDR3 comprises 13 residues.

This clonotype was detected only a few times. V usage is TRBV25-1 and J usage is TRBJ1-1; weak D call: TRBD1 (5 bases). Germline lookup yields CDR1 MGHDK and CDR2 SYGVNS. Trimming removed 1 base at V and 1 base at J, with 16 bases between. The CDR3 extends over 17 amino acids. CDR3 in DNA: TGTGCCAGCAGTGAATTGATTGGGCCGGGACCGAACACTGAAGCTTTCTTT. Translating gives CASSELIGPGPNTEAFF.

This clonotype appeared many times. The chain links TRBV12-3 or TRBV12-4 to TRBJ2-1; 10 bases align to TRBD2. V lost 1 base and J lost 4; bases outside the gene matches: 13. CDR3 size: 19 residues. The CDR3 DNA reads TGTGCCAGCAGTTTAGGACTAGCGGGCGCAACCGTGAAATACAATGAGCAGTTCTTC. Its protein product is CASSLGLAGATVKYNEQFF.

The chain uses TRBV7-9 and TRBJ2-3, with no clear D. The CDR3 loop spans 15 amino acids. The ends were cut back, 8 bases at V and 0 bases at J, with 15 bases in the middle. In germline, CDR1 is SEHNR, CDR2 FQNEAQ (reference sequence). The chain's CDR3 is CASALILGSTDTQYF. Here the CDR3 DNA reads TGTGCCAGCGCGCTGATTTTGGGAAGCACAGATACGCAGTATTTT.

A few counts support this clonotype. Here the CDR3 reads CASSHVASHEQFF. CDR3 coding DNA: TGCGCCAGCAGCCACGTAGCGTCCCATGAGCAGTTCTTC. The rearrangement uses TRBV4-1 and TRBJ2-1, with D tentatively TRBD2 (5 bases). The CDR3 extends over 13 amino acids. In germline, CDR1 is MGHRA, CDR2 YSYEKL. Deletions cut 3 bases from V and 8 bases from J, with 11 bases between.

This clonotype appeared a few times. The chain couples TRBV6-2 or TRBV6-3 to TRBJ2-5; a weak D match, TRBD2 (6 bases). Germline-derived CDR1 and CDR2 are MNHEY and SVGEGT. The CDR3 runs to 12 residues. Trimming took 7 bases from V and 5 from J, leaving 11 bases between them. CDR3 nucleotides: TGTGCCAGCATCGGGGGTTTGGAGACCCAGTACTTC. Its protein is CASIGGLETQYF.

The V call is TRBV10-3, the J call TRBJ2-7, with TRBD2 as a possible D gene (5 bases). There are 16 residues in the CDR3. Germline CDR1 is ENHRY and CDR2 is SYGVKD. The germline V and J ends were trimmed by 6 bases and 4 bases, with 22 bases remaining between them. CDR3 sequence reads: CAISTKSGIPSYEQYF. The CDR3 DNA is TGTGCCATCAGCACTAAATCCGGGATCCCGTCGTACGAGCAGTACTTC.

This clonotype was detected a few times. The V gene is TRBV12-3 or TRBV12-4, the J gene TRBJ2-3; 7 bases are a match to TRBD2. The J segment lost 6 bases and the V segment lost 7 bases, leaving 10 bases of the junction unmatched. The CDR3 runs to 14 residues. In DNA, the CDR3 is TGTGCCAGCACCGCTGGGAGGGGAGGGGATACGCAGTATTTT. This codes for CASTAGRGGDTQYF.